The text below deals with one T cell receptor (beta chain). This CDR3 is built from 16 residues. Looked up from germline, CDR1 is MNHEY and CDR2 is SVGAGI. V shed 1 base, J shed 4 bases, and the junction held 6 bases outside the gene matches. Profiling relied on immunoSEQ multiplex PCR, and the TCRdb table lists in-frame clones only, not all of them. Among some 60,000 clones listed, 93% were seen once. The sample comes from a study of T cell changes during pregnancy in multiple sclerosis. This clonotype was sampled from a female donor with multiple sclerosis, enrolled in a pregnancy study. The chain links TRBV6-5 to TRBJ2-7, with 11 bases matching TRBD2. This specimen was CD4+ T cells from peripheral blood mononuclear cells, taken before pregnancy. Here the CDR3 DNA reads TGTGCCAGCAGTTACTTTAGCGGGAGGGCCTCATACGAGCAGTACTTC. Translating it yields CASSYFSGRASYEQYF.